This TCR beta chain comes out of a study of T cell repertoires in cytomegalovirus infection. Worth noting for this clonotype: Its specificity is not known.

Findings and caveats of the study: There were carriers of CMV plus the relevant HLA, and cumulative public TCR beta family frequency identified them. HLA-C-restricted, CMV-specific TCR beta clonotypes were dominant ex vivo.

One entry per CDR3 protein results from TCRdb running MiXCR on the reads. The data hold 350,000 to 450,000 distinct CDR3 sequences, with roughly 20% observed a single time. CDR3 size: 19 residues. Looked up from germline, CDR1 is SGHTA and CDR2 is FQGNSA. Trimming removed 5 bases at V and 5 bases at J, with 28 bases between. The chain combines TRBV7-2 with TRBJ2-1; D remains unclear. The sample consisted of PBMCs. This clonotype originated in a human donor in good health (CMV status not recorded). Some clones in this sample may be carry-over from other donors' samples. The CDR3 sequence: CASSAPYVTDSPQHNEQFF. CDR3 DNA sequence: TGTGCCAGCAGCGCGCCCTACGTCACGGATTCACCACAACACAATGAGCAGTTCTTC. Full variable domain (remainder filled in from reference TRBV7-2 and TRBJ2-1): GAGVSQSPSNKVTEKGKDVELRCDPISGHTALYWYRQSLGQGLEFLIYFQGNSAPDKSGLPSDRFSAERTGGSVSTLTIQRTQQEDSAVYLCASSAPYVTDSPQHNEQFFGPGTRLTVL.